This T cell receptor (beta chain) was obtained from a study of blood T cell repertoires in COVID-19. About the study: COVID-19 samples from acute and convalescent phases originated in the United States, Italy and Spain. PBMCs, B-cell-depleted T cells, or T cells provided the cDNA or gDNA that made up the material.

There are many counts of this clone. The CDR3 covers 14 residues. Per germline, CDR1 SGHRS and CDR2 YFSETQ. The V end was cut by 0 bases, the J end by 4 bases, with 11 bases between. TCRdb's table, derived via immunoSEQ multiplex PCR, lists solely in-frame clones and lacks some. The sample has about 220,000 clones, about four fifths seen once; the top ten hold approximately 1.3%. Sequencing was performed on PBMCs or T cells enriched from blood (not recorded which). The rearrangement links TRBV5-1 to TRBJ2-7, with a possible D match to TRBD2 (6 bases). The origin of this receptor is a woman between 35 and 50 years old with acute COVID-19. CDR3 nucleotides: TGCGCCAGCAGCTTGGCCGGAGGGGTATACGAGCAGTACTTC. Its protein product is CASSLAGGVYEQYF.